A selection of T cell receptor beta chains follows, all from one sample in a study of shared clonotypes between healthy human individuals. Measured with immunoSEQ multiplex PCR; TCRdb has only the in-frame clones, and not every one. The sample yields more than 400,000 clones, roughly 95% seen once. The sequencing input was naive CD4+ T cells sorted from blood. These receptors came from a woman aged 25 to 45 in good health. Each CDR3 is given with its conserved first and last residue. The D gene is left open where the match is weak. Not every row has a clone size; where given, it reads once, few, many or a size class.

D,J,size,V,length,DNA,CDR3
TRBD1,TRBJ1-1,.,TRBV28,16,TGTGCCAGCAGTAGCCCCGGGACAGAGGGATACACTGAAGCTTTCTTT,CASSSPGTEGYTEAFF
.,TRBJ2-7,once,TRBV6-5,14,TGTGCCAGCAGTTACTCTTTTACAAACTACGAGCAGTACTTC,CASSYSFTNYEQYF
.,TRBJ1-5,.,TRBV2,16,TGTGCCAGCACCAGACAGGCAAGTTATAGCAATCAGCCCCAGCATTTT,CASTRQASYSNQPQHF
.,TRBJ1-1,once,TRBV27,15,TGTGCCAGCAGCAACCACAGGGAGGGGAACACTGAAGCTTTCTTT,CASSNHREGNTEAFF
.,TRBJ2-4,.,TRBV5-1,11,TGCGCCAGCAGACGTGGGGACATTCAGTACTTC,CASRRGDIQYF
TRBD2,TRBJ2-3,.,TRBV29-1,16,TGCAGCGTTGAAGGTTCCGCGGGAGGTCGGACAGATACGCAGTATTTT,CSVEGSAGGRTDTQYF
.,TRBJ1-1,.,TRBV12-5,21,TGTGCTAGTGGTTTGGTATTAGGGAATCCGGTAGGAATAAATTTTAACACTGAAGCTTTCTTT,CASGLVLGNPVGINFNTEAFF
TRBD1,TRBJ1-4,.,TRBV28,15,TGTGCCAGCAGCCTACTACCGGGACAGGGTGAAAAACTGTTTTTT,CASSLLPGQGEKLFF
.,TRBJ1-1,.,TRBV28,12,TGTGCCAGCAGTTTTCGCGGCGTCGAAGCTTTCTTT,CASSFRGVEAFF
TRBD2,TRBJ2-2,once,TRBV5-6,19,TGTGCCAGCAGCAATCTCCGGGGGAGCGGGAGCTTTGAGGTCGGGGAGCTGTTTTTT,CASSNLRGSGSFEVGELFF
TRBD1,TRBJ1-2,.,TRBV18,16,TGTGCCAGCTCACCAGCAAAGGGGGCAAGGATCTATGGCTACACCTTC,CASSPAKGARIYGYTF
.,TRBJ2-2,once,TRBV28,14,TGTGCCAGCAGTGTCGCTGGGTACACCGGGGAGCTGTTTTTT,CASSVAGYTGELFF
TRBD1,TRBJ1-6,.,TRBV10-3,14,TGTGCCATCGGTACCGGGACAGGGACCTCACCCCTCCACTTT,CAIGTGTGTSPLHF
.,TRBJ1-3,.,TRBV5-6,14,TGTGCCAGCAGCCGAACTCTATCAGGAAACACCATATATTTT,CASSRTLSGNTIYF
TRBD2,TRBJ2-3,.,TRBV10-2,20,TGCGCCAGCAGTGAGTCGTCTAGCGGGAAGATAGCATCCTTCACAGATACGCAGTATTTT,CASSESSSGKIASFTDTQYF
TRBD2,TRBJ2-5,once,TRBV7-9,15,TGTGCCAGCAGCCACGGGGGACTAGCGGGAGAGACCCAGTACTTC,CASSHGGLAGETQYF
TRBD2,TRBJ2-1,.,TRBV27,20,TGTGCCAGCAGTTTAACGCCGGGACTAGCGGGAGGGCCCCATTCTTATGAGCAGTTCTTC,CASSLTPGLAGGPHSYEQFF
TRBD1,TRBJ1-5,.,TRBV6-1,16,TGTGCCAGCAGTGAAGCCGGGGACAGGCGTTATCAGCCCCAGCATTTT,CASSEAGDRRYQPQHF
.,TRBJ2-7,.,TRBV28,13,TGTGCCAGCAGCCGCGGACAGACCTACGAGCAGTACTTC,CASSRGQTYEQYF
.,TRBJ1-2,.,TRBV28,14,TGTGCCAGCAGTTCCCCCCCCAATAACTATGGCTACACCTTC,CASSSPPNNYGYTF
.,TRBJ2-7,.,TRBV18,14,TGTGCCAGCTCAAACCGGGACGCTGCCTACGAGCAGTACTTC,CASSNRDAAYEQYF
.,TRBJ2-7,.,TRBV18,14,TGTGCCAGCTCACCGGGACGGACCTCCTACGAGCAGTACTTC,CASSPGRTSYEQYF
.,TRBJ2-1,.,TRBV28,13,TGTGCCAGCAGTTGGGGGGCCCGCAATGAGCAGTTCTTC,CASSWGARNEQFF
TRBD2,TRBJ2-1,.,TRBV19,15,TGTGCCAGTAGTATGAAGGCTAGCGGGAGTAATGAGCAGTTCTTC,CASSMKASGSNEQFF
TRBD1,TRBJ1-1,.,TRBV27,17,TGTGCCAGCAGTTTATTTGCGGGACAGCCCATGAACACTGAAGCTTTCTTT,CASSLFAGQPMNTEAFF
TRBD1,TRBJ2-2,once,TRBV7-9,15,TGTGCCAGCAGCTCATCAGGGGGCTTCTACGGGGAGCTGTTTTTT,CASSSSGGFYGELFF
TRBD1,TRBJ1-5,.,TRBV28,15,TGTGCCAGCAGTCTATTCAGGGGGCGAAATCAGCCCCAGCATTTT,CASSLFRGRNQPQHF
TRBD2,TRBJ2-2,.,TRBV7-8,14,TGTGCCAGCAAGGTAGCGGGAGTGGCCGGGGAGCTGTTTTTT,CASKVAGVAGELFF
TRBD1,TRBJ1-5,.,TRBV5-8,14,TGTGCCAGCAGCGTAGGACAGGGAAGTCAGCCCCAGCATTTT,CASSVGQGSQPQHF
TRBD2,TRBJ2-5,.,TRBV7-9,15,TGTGCCAGCAGCCTTAAAGGGACTAGCGGAGAGACCCAGTACTTC,CASSLKGTSGETQYF
.,TRBJ2-1,.,TRBV6-6,16,TGTGCCAGCAGTTCGTATAGGAGGAGCTCCTACAATGAGCAGTTCTTC,CASSSYRRSSYNEQFF
.,TRBJ1-3,.,TRBV7-9,16,TGTGCCAGCAGCTTACAGGGTCTTGCGTCTGGAAACACCATATATTTT,CASSLQGLASGNTIYF
TRBD2,TRBJ2-7,.,TRBV6-7,15,TGTGCCAGCAGTTACCCACCGGGACTAGCTTACGAGCAGTACTTC,CASSYPPGLAYEQYF
TRBD1,TRBJ1-5,.,TRBV28,18,TGTGCCAGCAGCACGGGACAGGAGCTCCCGTATAGCAATCAGCCCCAGCATTTT,CASSTGQELPYSNQPQHF
TRBD1,TRBJ1-4,.,TRBV6-1,14,TGTGCCAGCAGTCCAGGGGGGACTTTTGAAAAACTGTTTTTT,CASSPGGTFEKLFF
.,TRBJ2-7,.,TRBV30,13,TGTGCCTGGCAGGCTATGAGCTCCTACGAGCAGTACTTC,CAWQAMSSYEQYF
.,TRBJ1-5,.,TRBV7-2,13,TGTGCCAGCAGCTTACTTGTAGGTCAGCCCCAGCATTTT,CASSLLVGQPQHF
.,TRBJ1-1,.,TRBV11-2,11,TGTGCCAGCAGCTCCGTAAGCGGAGCTTTCTTT,CASSSVSGAFF
.,TRBJ1-5,.,TRBV27,14,TGTGCCAGCAGTTTATCAAGGGTTGGCCAGCCCCAGCATTTT,CASSLSRVGQPQHF
.,TRBJ2-2,.,TRBV27,15,TGTGCCAGCAGTTTTTCGCTAGATAACACCGGGGAGCTGTTTTTT,CASSFSLDNTGELFF
.,TRBJ2-7,once,TRBV11-2,15,TGTGCCAGCAGCTTAGGGGCAGGGCTAAACTACGAGCAGTACTTC,CASSLGAGLNYEQYF
TRBD1,TRBJ2-7,.,TRBV11-2,15,TGTGCCAGCAGCTTAGAGGACAGGGGTCCCTACGAGCAGTACTTC,CASSLEDRGPYEQYF
.,TRBJ1-2,.,TRBV29-1,14,TGCAGCGTGGAAAGGGCAGAACTCAACTATGGCTACACCTTC,CSVERAELNYGYTF
.,TRBJ1-1,.,TRBV18,14,TGTGCCAGCTCACCATCGGGACAGAACACTGAAGCTTTCTTT,CASSPSGQNTEAFF
.,TRBJ2-5,.,TRBV9,17,TGTGCCAGCAGCGTAGGTCTCGGCTCCGTCCGTCAAGAGACCCAGTACTTC,CASSVGLGSVRQETQYF
TRBD1,TRBJ2-7,.,TRBV7-9,16,TGTGCCAGCAGCTTAGCGCTGGGACAGGGGACCTACGAGCAGTACTTC,CASSLALGQGTYEQYF
.,TRBJ2-7,.,TRBV5-1,16,TGCGCCAGCAGCTTGGCCGCCGGGTGGAGCGAATACGAGCAGTACTTC,CASSLAAGWSEYEQYF
.,TRBJ1-5,.,TRBV28,19,TGTGCCAGCAGTTTAAGACGAGGTTTAGGCATATATAGCAATCAGCCCCAGCATTTT,CASSLRRGLGIYSNQPQHF
.,TRBJ2-6,.,TRBV7-9,17,TGTGCCAGCAGCCCGAGGGGTAAGGACGGTGGGGCCAACGTCCTGACTTTC,CASSPRGKDGGANVLTF